This T cell receptor beta chain came from a study of T cells after yellow fever vaccination. Study background: The SMART-Seq v4 Ultra Low Input method served to prepare the low-cell-number fractions. Study-level results: When the response was secondary, it was weaker but reached its peak faster, day 5 versus 15.

Trimming pared 0 bases from V and 1 base from J, leaving 9 bases between. Germline CDR1 and CDR2: SGDLS and YYNGEE. CDR3 length: 15 amino acids. TCRdb called the 5' RACE reads again in MiXCR, with one record for every CDR3 protein. The sample records about 260,000 distinct CDR3 sequences, approximately 3.6% being singletons. This clonotype was recorded many times. Its specificity is unknown. The chain couples TRBV9 to TRBJ2-3; D is unclear. The TCR originated in a man younger than 35 who received the YFV17D yellow fever vaccine. The sequencing here drew on PBMCs, taken 15 days after the yellow fever booster vaccination. CDR3: CASSVGNGRTDTQYF. Written as DNA, the CDR3 is TGTGCCAGCAGCGTAGGTAACGGACGCACAGATACGCAGTATTTT.